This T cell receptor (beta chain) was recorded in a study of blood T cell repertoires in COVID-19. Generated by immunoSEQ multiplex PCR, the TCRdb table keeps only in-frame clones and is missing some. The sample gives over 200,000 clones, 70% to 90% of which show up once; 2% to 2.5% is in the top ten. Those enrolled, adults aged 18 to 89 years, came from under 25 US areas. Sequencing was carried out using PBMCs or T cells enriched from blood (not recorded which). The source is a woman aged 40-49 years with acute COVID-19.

This CDR3 is CATSRKGVGNEKLFF. For the CDR3, the DNA is TGTGCCACCAGCAGGAAAGGGGTGGGTAATGAAAAACTGTTTTTT. V is TRBV15 and J is TRBJ1-4; possibly TRBD1 for D (5 bases). The CDR3 loop spans 15 amino acids. Germline V gene sequence: CDR1 LNHNV, CDR2 YYDKDF (reference sequence). Trimming cost V 3 bases and J 4 bases, with 12 bases left between them.